This T cell receptor (beta chain) was identified during a study of monozygotic twins with inflammatory bowel disease. Findings and caveats of the study: A single strong clonotype or signal linked to IBD was not supported.

CDR1 is MNHEY, CDR2 SMNVEV, per germline (reference sequence). The CDR3 totals 14 residues. TCRdb re-called the 5' RACE reads; one entry per CDR3 protein, DNA not given. The sample shows under 150,000 distinct CDR3 sequences, and approximately 2.5% sits with its ten largest clones. Concerning this clonotype: The antigen remains undetermined.

V is TRBV27 and J is TRBJ1-1; TCRdb names TRBD1, which stays unverified in the absence of DNA. The TCR originated in a human donor with ulcerative colitis or Crohn's disease, or a healthy co-twin of an affected twin (not recorded which). Sequences were obtained from blood. CDR3 in amino acids: CASRRQGRNTEAFF.